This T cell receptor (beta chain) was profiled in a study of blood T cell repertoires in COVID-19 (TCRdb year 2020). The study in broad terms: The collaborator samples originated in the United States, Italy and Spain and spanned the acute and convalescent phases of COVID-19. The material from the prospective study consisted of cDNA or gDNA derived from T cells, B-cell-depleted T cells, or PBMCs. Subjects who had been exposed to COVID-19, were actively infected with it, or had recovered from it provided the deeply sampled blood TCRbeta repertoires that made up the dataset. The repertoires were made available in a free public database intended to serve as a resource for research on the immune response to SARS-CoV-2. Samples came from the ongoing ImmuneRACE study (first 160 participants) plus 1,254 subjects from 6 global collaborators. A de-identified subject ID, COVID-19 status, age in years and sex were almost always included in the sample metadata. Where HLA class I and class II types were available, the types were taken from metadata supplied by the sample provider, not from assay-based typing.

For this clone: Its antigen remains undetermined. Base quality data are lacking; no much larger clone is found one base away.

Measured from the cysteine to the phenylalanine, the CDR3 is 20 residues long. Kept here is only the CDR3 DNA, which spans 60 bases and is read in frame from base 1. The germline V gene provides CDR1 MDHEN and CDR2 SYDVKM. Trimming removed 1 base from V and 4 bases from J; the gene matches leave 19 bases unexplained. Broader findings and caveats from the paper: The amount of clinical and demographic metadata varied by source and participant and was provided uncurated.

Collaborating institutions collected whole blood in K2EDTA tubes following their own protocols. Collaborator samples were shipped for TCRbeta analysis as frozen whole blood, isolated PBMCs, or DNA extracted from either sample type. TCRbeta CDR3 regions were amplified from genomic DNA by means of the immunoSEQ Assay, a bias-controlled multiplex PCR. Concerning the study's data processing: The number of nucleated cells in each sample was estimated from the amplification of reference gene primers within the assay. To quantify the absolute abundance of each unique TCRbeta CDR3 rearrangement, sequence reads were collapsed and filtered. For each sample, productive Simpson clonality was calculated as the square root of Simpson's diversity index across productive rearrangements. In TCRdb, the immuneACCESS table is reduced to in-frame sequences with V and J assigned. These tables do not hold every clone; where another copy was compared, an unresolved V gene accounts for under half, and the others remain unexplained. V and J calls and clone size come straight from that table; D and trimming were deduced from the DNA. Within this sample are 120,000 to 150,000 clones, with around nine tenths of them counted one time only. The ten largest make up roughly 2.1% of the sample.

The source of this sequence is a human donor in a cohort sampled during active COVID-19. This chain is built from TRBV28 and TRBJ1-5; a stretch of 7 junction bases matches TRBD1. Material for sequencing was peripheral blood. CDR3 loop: CASSLLSQLRSDRANQPQHF. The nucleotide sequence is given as TGTGCCAGCAGTTTATTGTCTCAGTTGAGGAGTGACAGGGCAAATCAGCCCCAGCATTTT.